This T cell receptor beta chain is from a study of identical twins. The J segment lost 2 bases and the V segment lost 1 base, leaving 3 bases of the junction unmatched. This CDR3 contains 17 residues. CDR1 MNHEY and CDR2 SVGEGT come from the germline V gene. A universal primer site was incorporated via template switching, and the cDNA contained unique molecular identifiers. Each CDR3 protein gets one entry after TCRdb re-called the 5' RACE reads with MiXCR. This table has 1.5 million to 2 million distinct CDR3 sequences, around 33% appearing once. V is TRBV6-2 or TRBV6-3 and J is TRBJ2-2; 11 bases fit TRBD2. The TCR was taken from a newborn girl in good health. The specimen sequenced was cord blood. The chain's CDR3 is CASSYWGTSGNTGELFF. The CDR3 DNA is TGTGCCAGCAGTTACTGGGGGACTAGCGGAAACACCGGGGAGCTGTTTTTT.